These T cell receptor beta chains were read from a single sample in a study of shared clonotypes between healthy human individuals. Using immunoSEQ multiplex PCR, the repertoire was profiled, and TCRdb retains in-frame clones only, with some absent. The table has around 1,900,000 clones, around 93% seen once. Material: naive CD8+ T cells from PBMCs. These receptors came from a man aged 18 to 30 in good health. Some clones in this sample may be carry-over from other donors' samples. CDR3s include the opening cysteine and the closing phenylalanine or tryptophan. Fields, in order: D gene, clone size, V gene, J gene, CDR3 DNA, CDR3 protein. The D gene is left open where the match is weak. Some rows mark clone size as missing; the rest say once, few, many or name a class of expanded clone.

d_call: TRBD2
clone_size: .
v_call: TRBV4-1
j_call: TRBJ2-7
cdr3_nt: TGCGCCAGCAGCCCTTTAGCGGGCCCCAGCGACGAGCAGTACTTC
cdr3_aa: CASSPLAGPSDEQYF

d_call: .
clone_size: .
v_call: TRBV7-9
j_call: TRBJ2-7
cdr3_nt: TGTGCCAGCGTATCAACCGGGACGCAAGCCTACGAGCAGTACTTC
cdr3_aa: CASVSTGTQAYEQYF

d_call: TRBD1
clone_size: .
v_call: TRBV29-1
j_call: TRBJ1-2
cdr3_nt: TGCAGCGCCGACGGTCCACAGGGGGCCTATGGCTACACCTTC
cdr3_aa: CSADGPQGAYGYTF

d_call: .
clone_size: .
v_call: TRBV28
j_call: TRBJ2-4
cdr3_nt: TGTGCCAGCAGTTTATTGGGGTTTTCGGGCAAAAACATTCAGTACTTC
cdr3_aa: CASSLLGFSGKNIQYF

d_call: TRBD2
clone_size: .
v_call: TRBV5-1
j_call: TRBJ2-7
cdr3_nt: TGCGCCAGCAGCTTGACCCCCGGTGGGGGGGACGAGCAGTACTTC
cdr3_aa: CASSLTPGGGDEQYF

d_call: TRBD1
clone_size: once
v_call: TRBV7-9
j_call: TRBJ1-1
cdr3_nt: TGTGCCAGCAGCGATGGGACAGGGGGAACTGAAGCTTTCTTT
cdr3_aa: CASSDGTGGTEAFF

d_call: TRBD2
clone_size: .
v_call: TRBV27
j_call: TRBJ2-7
cdr3_nt: TGTGCCAGCAGTTTGGGGGGGAGCTACGAGCAGTACTTC
cdr3_aa: CASSLGGSYEQYF

d_call: .
clone_size: once
v_call: TRBV9
j_call: TRBJ2-7
cdr3_nt: TGTGCCAGCAGCGCCGGGCAGCGGGTTTCGGTCTACGAGCAGTACTTC
cdr3_aa: CASSAGQRVSVYEQYF

d_call: TRBD2
clone_size: .
v_call: TRBV27
j_call: TRBJ2-7
cdr3_nt: TGTGCCAGCAGTTTACCCACCCTAGCGGGAGGTACTTACGAGCAGTACTTC
cdr3_aa: CASSLPTLAGGTYEQYF

d_call: TRBD2
clone_size: .
v_call: TRBV5-1
j_call: TRBJ2-1
cdr3_nt: TGCGCCAGCAGCTTGGGCGAAGCGGGAGTCCCCCCCAATGAGCAGTTCTTC
cdr3_aa: CASSLGEAGVPPNEQFF

d_call: TRBD2
clone_size: .
v_call: TRBV5-1
j_call: TRBJ2-1
cdr3_nt: TGCGCCAGCAGCGTGGGGGTTCTAGCGGGAGCCCTCGACGCCTACAATGAGCAGTTCTTC
cdr3_aa: CASSVGVLAGALDAYNEQFF

d_call: TRBD1
clone_size: .
v_call: TRBV7-9
j_call: TRBJ2-7
cdr3_nt: TGTGCCAGCAGCCTAACGGACAGGGCGAGGGAGCAGTACTTC
cdr3_aa: CASSLTDRAREQYF

d_call: TRBD2
clone_size: .
v_call: TRBV6-1
j_call: TRBJ2-1
cdr3_nt: TGTGCCAGCAGTGAGCCCGGACTAGCGGGAAATGATGAGCAGTTCTTC
cdr3_aa: CASSEPGLAGNDEQFF

d_call: .
clone_size: .
v_call: TRBV18
j_call: TRBJ2-7
cdr3_nt: TGTGCCAGCTCAGGCGTCAGATCCTACGAGCAGTACTTC
cdr3_aa: CASSGVRSYEQYF

d_call: .
clone_size: .
v_call: TRBV11-2
j_call: TRBJ2-7
cdr3_nt: TGTGCCAGCAAACCGAGGACGGCAGGCTACGAGCAGTACTTC
cdr3_aa: CASKPRTAGYEQYF

d_call: .
clone_size: .
v_call: TRBV4-3
j_call: TRBJ1-4
cdr3_nt: TGCGCCAGCAGCCAAGGGGCATACGCAACTAATGAAAAACTGTTTTTT
cdr3_aa: CASSQGAYATNEKLFF

d_call: .
clone_size: .
v_call: TRBV27
j_call: TRBJ2-5
cdr3_nt: TGTGCCAGCAGTTTCAGCCAGGGACGGGAGACCCAGTACTTC
cdr3_aa: CASSFSQGRETQYF

d_call: .
clone_size: .
v_call: TRBV7-9
j_call: TRBJ2-7
cdr3_nt: TGTGCCAGCAGCTTTCCGCCGGCCCCTACCTACGAGCAGTACTTC
cdr3_aa: CASSFPPAPTYEQYF

d_call: .
clone_size: .
v_call: TRBV7-8
j_call: TRBJ2-5
cdr3_nt: TGTGCCAGCAGCCTATGGACAGATCAAGAGACCCAGTACTTC
cdr3_aa: CASSLWTDQETQYF

d_call: .
clone_size: .
v_call: TRBV4-1
j_call: TRBJ2-7
cdr3_nt: TGCGCCAGCAGCCAGGGACCGAGCTCCTACGAGCAGTACTTC
cdr3_aa: CASSQGPSSYEQYF

d_call: .
clone_size: .
v_call: TRBV7-7
j_call: TRBJ2-1
cdr3_nt: TGTGCCAGCAGCCAAGCTAGGGATAGCTCCTACAATGAGCAGTTCTTC
cdr3_aa: CASSQARDSSYNEQFF

d_call: .
clone_size: few
v_call: TRBV27
j_call: TRBJ2-2
cdr3_nt: TGTGCCAGCAGATTGAACACCGGGGAGCTGTTTTTT
cdr3_aa: CASRLNTGELFF

d_call: .
clone_size: .
v_call: TRBV27
j_call: TRBJ2-7
cdr3_nt: TGTGCCAGCAGTTTGTCGGACAGCTACGAGCAGTACTTC
cdr3_aa: CASSLSDSYEQYF

d_call: TRBD2
clone_size: .
v_call: TRBV11-2
j_call: TRBJ2-1
cdr3_nt: TGTGCCAGCAGCGAGGGACTAGCTAGTTACAATGAGCAGTTCTTC
cdr3_aa: CASSEGLASYNEQFF

d_call: .
clone_size: .
v_call: TRBV7-2
j_call: TRBJ2-7
cdr3_nt: TGTGCCAGCAGCTTAGCCAAGTACGAGCAGTACTTC
cdr3_aa: CASSLAKYEQYF